This is a list of T cell receptor beta chains from one sample in a study of cytomegalovirus exposure and HLA in healthy donors. Here immunoSEQ multiplex PCR was the method, and the copy in TCRdb shows in-frame clones only, minus some. Among more than 85,000 clones listed, 85% to 95% were seen once. What was sequenced was PBMCs. These receptors originate from a woman aged 18-35 years in good health and CMV-seronegative. Both conserved end residues are part of each CDR3. The D gene is left open where the match is weak. A clone size is listed for some rows: how often the clone was seen (once, few, many), or a class if it is expanded.

d_gene,abundance,j_gene,v_gene,CDR3aa,CDR3nt
TRBD1,.,TRBJ1-1,TRBV4-1,CASSQSGRGGLYTEAFF,TGCGCCAGCAGCCAATCGGGACGAGGGGGCCTGTACACTGAAGCTTTCTTT
TRBD1,.,TRBJ2-7,TRBV12-5,CASGKLQGAYEQYF,TGTGCTAGTGGCAAGTTACAGGGGGCCTACGAGCAGTACTTC
TRBD1,once,TRBJ1-1,TRBV10-3,CAISATGGTEAFF,TGTGCCATCAGCGCAACAGGGGGCACTGAAGCTTTCTTT
TRBD2,.,TRBJ2-5,TRBV7-9,CASSLDLAGSWETQYF,TGTGCCAGCAGCTTAGATCTAGCGGGGTCGTGGGAGACCCAGTACTTC
TRBD1,.,TRBJ2-5,TRBV5-4,CASSVQGAEETQYF,TGTGCCAGCAGCGTACAGGGGGCGGAAGAGACCCAGTACTTC
.,.,TRBJ1-3,TRBV19,CASSVDRGNTIYF,TGTGCCAGTAGTGTTGACAGAGGAAACACCATATATTTT
TRBD1,.,TRBJ1-2,TRBV7-9,CAGLAGQGPNYGYTF,TGTGCCGGCCTAGCAGGACAGGGTCCTAACTATGGCTACACCTTC
TRBD2,once,TRBJ2-3,TRBV9,CASSVGPSGGMRSTDTQYF,TGTGCCAGCAGCGTAGGCCCTAGCGGGGGGATGCGTAGCACAGATACGCAGTATTTT
.,.,TRBJ1-1,TRBV6-1,CASSVTREVEAFF,TGTGCCAGCAGTGTTACCAGGGAGGTTGAAGCTTTCTTT
TRBD1,.,TRBJ2-3,TRBV5-6,CASSLEDRGTGDTQYF,TGTGCCAGCAGCTTGGAGGACAGGGGGACGGGAGATACGCAGTATTTT
.,.,TRBJ2-3,TRBV27,CASSSTSTDTQYF,TGTGCCAGCAGTAGCACTAGCACAGATACGCAGTATTTT
TRBD2,.,TRBJ2-1,TRBV15,CATSRDLASGRRGNEQFF,TGTGCCACCAGCAGAGATTTGGCTAGCGGGAGGAGAGGGAATGAGCAGTTCTTC
.,.,TRBJ1-2,TRBV4-3,CASKEKWALNYGYTF,TGCGCCAGCAAAGAAAAATGGGCATTAAACTATGGCTACACCTTC
.,.,TRBJ1-2,TRBV28,CASTHGGDYGYTF,TGTGCCAGCACCCACGGGGGGGACTACGGCTACACCTTC
TRBD1,.,TRBJ1-2,TRBV7-3,CASSTGQGTDGYTF,TGTGCCAGCAGCACGGGACAGGGGACCGATGGCTACACCTTC
.,once,TRBJ2-7,TRBV7-7,CASSLAEGRHYEQYF,TGTGCTAGCAGCTTAGCGGAGGGGCGACATTACGAGCAGTACTTC
.,.,TRBJ2-3,TRBV2,CASRVYLSTDTQYF,TGTGCCAGCAGGGTCTATCTAAGCACAGATACGCAGTATTTT
.,.,TRBJ2-2,TRBV9,CASSTGGNGELFF,TGTGCCAGCAGCACCGGGGGTAACGGGGAGCTGTTTTTT
.,.,TRBJ2-7,TRBV12-2,CASRPKPPQGDYEQYF,TGTGCAAGTCGCCCTAAACCCCCGCAGGGGGACTACGAGCAGTACTTC
.,.,TRBJ1-6,TRBV9,CASSGGRTSLKALHF,TGTGCCAGCAGCGGGGGGCGGACATCCCTTAAGGCCCTCCACTTT
TRBD1,.,TRBJ2-1,TRBV6-1,CASSATGGYNEQFF,TGTGCCAGCAGTGCGACAGGGGGGTACAATGAGCAGTTCTTC
.,.,TRBJ1-4,TRBV4-2,CASTSKQGSGEKLFF,TGTGCCAGCACGTCTAAACAGGGCTCGGGGGAAAAACTGTTTTTT
TRBD2,.,TRBJ2-2,TRBV7-2,CASSAQLLAGGPAGELFF,TGTGCCAGCAGCGCTCAACTTCTAGCGGGGGGGCCGGCCGGGGAGCTGTTTTTT
TRBD1,.,TRBJ2-7,TRBV19,CASSSVEGGGYEQYF,TGTGCCAGTAGTTCGGTCGAAGGGGGCGGTTACGAGCAGTACTTC
.,.,TRBJ1-4,TRBV6-5,CASSYASGARPFF,TGTGCCAGCAGTTACGCCTCTGGGGCGCGTCCGTTTTTT
.,.,TRBJ2-1,TRBV5-4,CASTSDYYNEQFF,TGTGCCAGCACCTCTGACTACTACAATGAGCAGTTCTTC
.,few,TRBJ1-4,TRBV20-1,CSASGEKLFF,TGCAGTGCCAGCGGTGAAAAACTGTTTTTT
.,.,TRBJ2-1,TRBV30,CAWSGGRSYNEQFF,TGTGCCTGGAGCGGGGGTCGCTCCTACAATGAGCAGTTCTTC
TRBD2,.,TRBJ2-3,TRBV4-2,CASSQLVAGGDTQYF,TGTGCCAGCAGCCAATTGGTAGCGGGGGGAGATACGCAGTATTTT
TRBD1,.,TRBJ1-1,TRBV2,CASRNPSTDRGNTEAFF,TGTGCCAGCAGGAACCCCTCAACGGACAGGGGTAACACTGAAGCTTTCTTT